Following are 2 T cell receptor beta chains from one sample sequenced in a study of T cell responses to AZD1222 COVID-19 vaccine. Here immunoSEQ multiplex PCR was the method, and the copy in TCRdb shows in-frame clones only, minus some. The table includes over 100,000 clones, about 91% detected once. Source: peripheral blood, taken on day 0 of AZD1222 vaccination. The receptors stem from an adult in good health.

The chain carries TRBV18 and TRBJ1-2; D is unresolved. The V gene's germline CDR1 is KGHSH and CDR2 LQKENI. The V and J ends lost 3 bases and 3 bases respectively, with 8 bases between them. The length of the CDR3 is 13 residues. The CDR3 sequence is CASSPERDYGYTF. In DNA form, the CDR3 reads TGTGCCAGCTCACCGGAGAGGGACTATGGCTACACCTTC.

The chain combines TRBV6-5 with TRBJ1-5, with D perhaps TRBD1 (5 bases). CDR3 length: 15 residues. Looked up from germline, CDR1 is MNHEY and CDR2 is SVGAGI. V was pared by 6 bases and J by 2 bases, with 14 bases between. DNA of the CDR3: TGTGCCAGCAGGACGCAGGGATCGGGCAATCAGCCCCAGCATTTT. This sequence encodes CASRTQGSGNQPQHF.